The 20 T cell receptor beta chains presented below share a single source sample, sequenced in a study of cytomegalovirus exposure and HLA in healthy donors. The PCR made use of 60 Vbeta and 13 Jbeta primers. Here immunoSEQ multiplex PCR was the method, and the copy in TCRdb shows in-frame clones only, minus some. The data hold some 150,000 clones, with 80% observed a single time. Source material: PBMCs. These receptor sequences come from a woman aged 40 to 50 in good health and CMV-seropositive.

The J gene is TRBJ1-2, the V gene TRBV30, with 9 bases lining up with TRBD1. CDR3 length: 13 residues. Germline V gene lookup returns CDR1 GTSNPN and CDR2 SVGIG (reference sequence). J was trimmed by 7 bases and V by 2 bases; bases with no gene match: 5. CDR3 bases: TGTGCCTGGAGTCGGGGACAGGGCTCTGGCTACACCTTC. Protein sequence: CAWSRGQGSGYTF.

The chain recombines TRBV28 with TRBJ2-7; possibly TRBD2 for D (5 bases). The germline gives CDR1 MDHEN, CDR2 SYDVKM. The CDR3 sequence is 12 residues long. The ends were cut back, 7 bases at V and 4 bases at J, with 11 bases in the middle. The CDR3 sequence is CASNIRGYEQYF. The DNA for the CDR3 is TGTGCCAGCAACATTCGGGGTTACGAGCAGTACTTC.

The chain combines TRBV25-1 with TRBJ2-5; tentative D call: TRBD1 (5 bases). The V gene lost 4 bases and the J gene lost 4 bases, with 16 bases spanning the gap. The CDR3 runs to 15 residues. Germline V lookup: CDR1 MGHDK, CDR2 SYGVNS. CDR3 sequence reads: CASSGSTGYLETQYF. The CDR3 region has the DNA TGTGCCAGCAGTGGCTCTACAGGATATTTAGAGACCCAGTACTTC.

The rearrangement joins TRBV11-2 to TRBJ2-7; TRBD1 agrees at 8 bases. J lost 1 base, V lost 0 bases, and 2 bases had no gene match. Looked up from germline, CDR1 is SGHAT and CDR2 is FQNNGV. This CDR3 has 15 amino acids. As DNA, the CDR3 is TGTGCCAGCAGCTTAGATCACAGGGGGTCCTACGAGCAGTACTTC. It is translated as CASSLDHRGSYEQYF. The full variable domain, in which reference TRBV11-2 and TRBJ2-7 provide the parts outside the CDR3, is EAGVAQSPRYKIIEKRQSVAFWCNPISGHATLYWYQQILGQGPKLLIQFQNNGVVDDSQLPKDRFSAERLKGVDSTLKIQPAKLEDSAVYLCASSLDHRGSYEQYFGPGTRLTVT.

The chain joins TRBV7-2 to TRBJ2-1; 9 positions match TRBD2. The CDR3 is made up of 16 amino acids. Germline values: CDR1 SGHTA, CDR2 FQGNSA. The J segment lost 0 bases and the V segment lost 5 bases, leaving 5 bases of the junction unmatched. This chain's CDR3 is CASSTSSGVSYNEQFF. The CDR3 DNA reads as TGTGCCAGCAGCACCTCTAGCGGGGTCTCCTACAATGAGCAGTTCTTC.

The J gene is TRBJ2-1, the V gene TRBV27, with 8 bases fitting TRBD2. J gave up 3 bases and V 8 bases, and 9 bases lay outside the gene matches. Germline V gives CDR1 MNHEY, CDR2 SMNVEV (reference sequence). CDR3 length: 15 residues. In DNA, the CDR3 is TGTGCCAGCGCCGATAGCGGGAAGAGCTACAATGAGCAGTTCTTC. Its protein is CASADSGKSYNEQFF.

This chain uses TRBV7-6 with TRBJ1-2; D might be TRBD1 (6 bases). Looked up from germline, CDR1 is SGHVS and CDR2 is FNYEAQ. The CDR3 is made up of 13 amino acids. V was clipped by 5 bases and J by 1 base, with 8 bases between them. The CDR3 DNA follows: TGTGCCAGCAGCCCAGGGGTTAACTATGGCTACACCTTC. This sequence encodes CASSPGVNYGYTF.

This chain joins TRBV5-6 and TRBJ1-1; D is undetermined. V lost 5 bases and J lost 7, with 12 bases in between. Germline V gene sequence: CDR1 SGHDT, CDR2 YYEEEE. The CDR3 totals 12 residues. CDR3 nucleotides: TGTGCCAGCAGGGGCGCGGGGAATGAAGCTTTCTTT. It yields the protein CASRGAGNEAFF.

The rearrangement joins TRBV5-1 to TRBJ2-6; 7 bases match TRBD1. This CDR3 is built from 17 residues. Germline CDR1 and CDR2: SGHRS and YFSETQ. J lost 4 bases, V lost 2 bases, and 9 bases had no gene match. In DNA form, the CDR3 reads TGCGCCAGCAGCTTTGAAGGGGGCGACTTCGGGGCCAACGTCCTGACTTTC. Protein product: CASSFEGGDFGANVLTF. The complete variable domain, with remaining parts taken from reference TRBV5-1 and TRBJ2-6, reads KAGVTQTPRYLIKTRGQQVTLSCSPISGHRSVSWYQQTPGQGLQFLFEYFSETQRNKGNFPGRFSGRQFSNSRSEMNVSTLELGDSALYLCASSFEGGDFGANVLTFGAGSRLTVL.

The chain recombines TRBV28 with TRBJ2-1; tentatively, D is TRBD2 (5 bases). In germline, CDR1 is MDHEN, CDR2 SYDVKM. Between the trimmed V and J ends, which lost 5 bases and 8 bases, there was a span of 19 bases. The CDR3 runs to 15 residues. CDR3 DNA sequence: TGTGCCAGCAGTAATTCTAGTCCCGTGAGGGATGAGCAGTTCTTC. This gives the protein CASSNSSPVRDEQFF.

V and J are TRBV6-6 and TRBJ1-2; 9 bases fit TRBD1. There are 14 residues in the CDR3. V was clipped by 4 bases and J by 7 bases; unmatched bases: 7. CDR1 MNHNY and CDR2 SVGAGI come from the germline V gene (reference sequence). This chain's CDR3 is CASSSAGTGTGYTF. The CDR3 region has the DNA TGTGCCAGCAGTTCAGCCGGGACAGGGACTGGCTACACCTTC.

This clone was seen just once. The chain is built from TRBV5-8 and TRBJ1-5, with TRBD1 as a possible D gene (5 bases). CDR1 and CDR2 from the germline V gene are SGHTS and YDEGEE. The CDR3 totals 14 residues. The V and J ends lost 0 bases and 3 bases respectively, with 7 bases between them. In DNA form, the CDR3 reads TGTGCCAGCAGCTTGGCAGGGTACAATCAGCCCCAGCATTTT. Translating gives CASSLAGYNQPQHF.

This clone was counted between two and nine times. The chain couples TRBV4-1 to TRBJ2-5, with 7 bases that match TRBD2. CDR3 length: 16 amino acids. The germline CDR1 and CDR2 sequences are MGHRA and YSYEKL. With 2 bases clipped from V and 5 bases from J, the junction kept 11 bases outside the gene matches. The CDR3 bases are TGCGCCAGCAGCCAATTACCGACTAGCACCATTGAGACCCAGTACTTC. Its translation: CASSQLPTSTIETQYF.

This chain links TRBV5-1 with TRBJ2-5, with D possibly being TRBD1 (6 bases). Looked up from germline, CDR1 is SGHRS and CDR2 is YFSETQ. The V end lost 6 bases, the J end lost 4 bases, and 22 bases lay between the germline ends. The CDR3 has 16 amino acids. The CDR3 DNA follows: TGCGCCAGCACACTTCCCAACCCAGGGGTATCAGAGACCCAGTACTTC. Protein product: CASTLPNPGVSETQYF.

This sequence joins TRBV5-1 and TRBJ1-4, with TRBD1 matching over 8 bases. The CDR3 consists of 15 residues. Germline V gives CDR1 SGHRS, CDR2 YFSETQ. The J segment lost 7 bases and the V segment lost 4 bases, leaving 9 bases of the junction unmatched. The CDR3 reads CASSKGQGRIEKLFF. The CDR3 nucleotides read TGCGCCAGCAGCAAAGGACAGGGTCGGATTGAAAAACTGTTTTTT.

The CDR3 sequence: CASSLGAGGDTQYF. CDR3 bases: TGTGCCAGCAGCTTAGGAGCGGGAGGAGATACGCAGTATTTT. The rearrangement uses TRBV13 and TRBJ2-3, with 9 nucleotides matching TRBD2. Germline V gene lookup returns CDR1 PRHDT and CDR2 FYEKMQ (reference sequence). The CDR3 extends over 14 amino acids. With V trimmed by 0 bases and J by 5 bases, 0 bases remained unmatched.

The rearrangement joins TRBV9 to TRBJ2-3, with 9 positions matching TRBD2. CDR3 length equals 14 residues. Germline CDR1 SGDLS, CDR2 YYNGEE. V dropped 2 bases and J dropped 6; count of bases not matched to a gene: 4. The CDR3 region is CASSVAGGVDTQYF. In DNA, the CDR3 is TGTGCCAGCAGCGTGGCGGGAGGGGTGGATACGCAGTATTTT.

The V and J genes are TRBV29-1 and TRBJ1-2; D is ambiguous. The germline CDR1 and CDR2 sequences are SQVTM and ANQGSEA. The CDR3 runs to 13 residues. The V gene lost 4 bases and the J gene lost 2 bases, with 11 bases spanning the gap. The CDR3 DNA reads TGCAGCGTTGTCCGGACGGGGAACTATGGCTACACCTTC. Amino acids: CSVVRTGNYGYTF.

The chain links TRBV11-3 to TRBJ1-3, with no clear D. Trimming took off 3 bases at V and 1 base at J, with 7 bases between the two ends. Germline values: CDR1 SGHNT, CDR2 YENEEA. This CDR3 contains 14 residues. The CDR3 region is CASSFTVSGNTIYF. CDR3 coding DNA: TGTGCCAGCAGCTTTACAGTTTCTGGAAACACCATATATTTT.

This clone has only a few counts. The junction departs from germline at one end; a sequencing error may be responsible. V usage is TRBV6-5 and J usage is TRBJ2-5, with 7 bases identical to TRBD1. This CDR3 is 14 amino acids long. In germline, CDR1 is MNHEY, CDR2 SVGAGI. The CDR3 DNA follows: TGTGCCAGCAGCCGGGACAGATACCAAGCGACCCAGTACTTC. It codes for CASSRDRYQATQYF.